A single sample gave rise to the 30 T cell receptor beta chains below, sequenced in a study of vaccination and CD4 T cells after COVID-19. Their antigen targets remain unknown. Cultured CD4+ T cell DNA underwent sequencing with the Oncomine TCR Beta short-read assay. Using its own MiXCR run on the PCR reads, TCRdb lists one record per CDR3 protein. This sample carries roughly 13,000 distinct CDR3 sequences, less than 65% of them seen once, and the ten largest clones take around 12%. Specified treatment: roughly 11-day PBMC culture with coronavirus spike peptide pools or control peptides (ViraFEST assay). Input material: CD4+ T cells from blood, cultured in vitro. The receptors here all came from a human donor who had recovered from COVID-19.

This clonotype was seen a single time. The J gene is TRBJ2-3, the V gene TRBV2, with 7 bases matching TRBD2. CDR3 length equals 13 residues. Germline V gene data show CDR1 as SNHLY and CDR2 as FYNNEI. V trimming: 4 bases; J trimming: 8 bases; junction bases outside the gene matches: 6. The CDR3 DNA reads as TGTGCCAGCAGTGGGGCGTCTAGCGGTACGCAGTATTTT. Protein sequence: CASSGASSGTQYF.

This chain links TRBV7-9 with TRBJ2-3; D is undetermined. The V and J ends lost 3 bases and 4 bases respectively, with 11 bases between them. This CDR3 region has 14 residues. From germline, CDR1 is SEHNR and CDR2 FQNEAQ (reference sequence). CDR3 residues: CASSFFSSPDTQYF. The CDR3 DNA follows: TGTGCCAGCAGCTTTTTCAGCTCCCCAGATACGCAGTATTTT.

The J gene is TRBJ1-2, the V gene TRBV10-2, with 7 bases that match TRBD1. The CDR3 consists of 14 residues. From germline, CDR1 is WSHSY and CDR2 SAAADI. V lost 8 bases to trimming and J lost 5 bases; unmatched junction nucleotides: 11. As DNA, the CDR3 is TGCGCCAGCTCCCCTAGGACAGGATGGTATGGCTACACCTTC. Amino acid sequence: CASSPRTGWYGYTF.

The chain carries TRBV27 and TRBJ2-1; 7 bases agree with TRBD1. Germline trimming cut 5 bases from V and 7 bases from J; bases unmatched to any gene: 8. Germline V gene data show CDR1 as MNHEY and CDR2 as SMNVEV (reference sequence). The CDR3 is made up of 14 amino acids. CDR3 coding DNA: TGTGCCAGCAGTCACGACAGGGAGCGGAATGAGCAGTTCTTC. This codes for CASSHDRERNEQFF.

The chain carries TRBV21-1 and TRBJ1-2; the table gives TRBD1 as D, unverified against the DNA. TRBV21-1 is annotated as a pseudogene. CDR3 length: 12 residues. The CDR3 is CASSKTGFSHTF. The CDR3 DNA is TGTGCCAGCAGCAAAACGGGATTCTCTCACACCTTC.

V is TRBV5-1 and J is TRBJ1-4; 7 bases line up with TRBD1. CDR1 and CDR2 from the germline V gene are SGHRS and YFSETQ. This CDR3 comprises 16 residues. V was pared by 0 bases and J by 0 bases, with 2 bases of the junction left unmatched. The CDR3 nucleotides are TGCGCCAGCAGCTTGGCAGGGGGGACAACTAATGAAAAACTGTTTTTT. It translates to CASSLAGGTTNEKLFF.

This chain joins TRBV18 and TRBJ2-3; a possible D gene is TRBD2 (6 bases). This CDR3 has 16 residues. Germline assignment: CDR1 KGHSH and CDR2 LQKENI. The germline V and J ends were trimmed by 2 bases and 0 bases, with 12 bases remaining between them. The CDR3 nucleotides are TGTGCCAGCTCACCAAAAGCGGGCGGGAGCACAGATACGCAGTATTTT. It is translated as CASSPKAGGSTDTQYF.

The rearrangement links TRBV6-1 to TRBJ1-6; 7 positions agree with TRBD1. The CDR3 totals 15 residues. V lost 7 bases and J lost 11; bases outside the gene matches: 14. In germline, CDR1 is MNHNS, CDR2 SASEGT. As DNA, the CDR3 is TGTGCCAGCATTGGGACAGTGGGGGGTGGGCCACCCCTCCACTTT. Amino acids: CASIGTVGGGPPLHF.

J is TRBJ2-3 and V is TRBV14; no firm D call. With 3 bases removed from V and 4 bases from J, the gap between germline ends came to 2 bases. The CDR3 loop spans 11 amino acids. Germline V gives CDR1 SGHDN, CDR2 FVKESK. CDR3 protein: CASSQSDTQYF. CDR3 DNA sequence: TGTGCCAGCAGCCAGTCAGATACGCAGTATTTT.

This chain joins TRBV7-9 and TRBJ1-4; D unresolved. The CDR3 contains 13 residues. Trimming cost V 3 bases and J 11 bases, with 13 bases left between them. Germline V gene sequence: CDR1 SEHNR, CDR2 FQNEAQ (reference sequence). In DNA, the CDR3 is TGTGCCAGCAGCTTCCGGGAGGTCGGGAAACTGTTTTTT. Its protein product is CASSFREVGKLFF.

The V call is TRBV6-1, the J call TRBJ1-5; no clear D gene. V shed 5 bases and J shed 4 bases, with 3 bases lying between them. CDR3 size: 11 residues. The germline V gene has CDR1 MNHNS and CDR2 SASEGT. The CDR3 sequence: CASSKNQPQHF. CDR3 coding DNA: TGTGCCAGCAGTAAGAATCAGCCCCAGCATTTT.

The V call is TRBV10-2, the J call TRBJ1-1, with D maybe TRBD1 (5 bases). Germline V gene data show CDR1 as WSHSY and CDR2 as SAAADI. Trimming shortened V by 7 bases and J by 2 bases, and 14 bases separated the two germline ends. The CDR3 spans 14 residues. CDR3 sequence (DNA): TGCGCCAGCATGAAGGGGACGGCAAACACTGAAGCTTTCTTT. This encodes CASMKGTANTEAFF.

The V and J genes are TRBV19 and TRBJ2-3; 8 nucleotides match TRBD1. The CDR3 runs 15 residues. The ends lost 4 bases at V and 3 bases at J; junction bases unmatched: 6. The germline gives CDR1 LNHDA, CDR2 SQIVND (reference sequence). The CDR3 region is CASSTSGGGTDTQYF. Written as DNA, the CDR3 is TGTGCCAGTAGTACATCAGGGGGCGGTACAGATACGCAGTATTTT.

The rearrangement links TRBV19 to TRBJ2-3; 8 positions agree with TRBD1. Per the germline V gene, CDR1 is LNHDA and CDR2 is SQIVND (reference sequence). This CDR3 comprises 13 residues. CDR3 region: CGQGTGHTDTQYF. The CDR3 region has the DNA TGTGGCCAGGGGACAGGCCACACAGATACGCAGTATTTT. The variable domain in full, with the rest retrieved from reference TRBV19 and TRBJ2-3, is DGGITQSPKYLFRKEGQNVTLSCEQNLNHDAMYWYRQDPGQGLRLIYYSQIVNDFQKGDIAEGYSVSREKKESFPLTVTSAQKNPTAFYLCGQGTGHTDTQYFGPGTRLTVL.

As DNA, the CDR3 is TGCGCCAGCAGCTCGGGGGGGACAGGGGCCTACGAGCAGTACTTC. The encoded protein is CASSSGGTGAYEQYF. The chain couples TRBV5-1 to TRBJ2-7, with TRBD1 matching 10 bases. V was pared by 3 bases and J by 2 bases, with 5 bases of the junction left unmatched. Germline V lookup: CDR1 SGHRS, CDR2 YFSETQ. The CDR3 length is 15 residues.

This clonotype was detected a few times. V gene TRBV2 combines with J gene TRBJ1-2, with TRBD1 matching over 7 bases. CDR3 length equals 15 residues. V trimming: 6 bases; J trimming: 1 base; junction bases outside the gene matches: 8. The germline V gene encodes CDR1 SNHLY and CDR2 FYNNEI. The CDR3 is CASRPAGGINYGYTF. CDR3 sequence (DNA): TGTGCCAGCAGACCGGCAGGGGGGATTAACTATGGCTACACCTTC.

This clonotype was detected a few times. The chain links TRBV6-1 to TRBJ2-4, with TRBD2 identical over 9 bases. The V and J ends lost 7 bases and 0 bases, in that order; junction bases with no gene match: 7. The CDR3 is 16 residues long. Germline CDR1 and CDR2: MNHNS and SASEGT. In DNA form, the CDR3 reads TGTGCCAGCATGGCTAGCGGGGTCCTAGCCAAAAACATTCAGTACTTC. Its translation: CASMASGVLAKNIQYF.

The CDR3 region is CASSFPPTYEQYF. The CDR3 DNA reads TGTGCCAGCAGCTTCCCACCAACCTACGAGCAGTACTTC. This sequence joins TRBV11-2 and TRBJ2-7, with D hard to call. The CDR3 covers 13 residues. Trimming removed 3 bases from V and 2 bases from J, with 8 bases in between. Germline values: CDR1 SGHAT, CDR2 FQNNGV.

This clonotype was seen more than once but under ten times. The chain has TRBV7-8 and TRBJ2-1; D might be TRBD1 (6 bases). Germline V gene lookup returns CDR1 SGHVS and CDR2 FQNEAQ. Trimming pared 5 bases from V and 4 bases from J, leaving 27 bases between. CDR3 length: 19 amino acids. The CDR3 nucleotides are TGTGCCAGCAGCCATATTTCCGGGACACGTCCCCGTCCTTACAATGAGCAGTTCTTC. As protein: CASSHISGTRPRPYNEQFF.

This clonotype was seen once. The V and J genes are TRBV12-3 or TRBV12-4 and TRBJ1-5; no reliable D call. The V end was cut by 1 base, the J end by 0 bases, with 7 bases between. CDR3 size: 15 residues. CDR3 sequence: CASSLGQYSNQPQHF. The CDR3 nucleotides are TGTGCCAGCAGTTTAGGGCAGTATAGCAATCAGCCCCAGCATTTT.

The chain employs TRBV25-1 and TRBJ1-5, with D tentatively TRBD1 (5 bases). V dropped 6 bases and J dropped 4 bases, with 7 bases sitting between them. CDR1 and CDR2 from the germline V gene are MGHDK and SYGVNS. This CDR3 contains 12 residues. The DNA of the CDR3 is TGTGCCAGCAGGGGGGGAAATCAGCCCCAGCATTTT. Protein: CASRGGNQPQHF.

This chain uses TRBV30 with TRBJ1-2; the D gene is possibly TRBD1 (6 bases). V dropped 2 bases and J dropped 6 bases, with 16 bases sitting between them. The CDR3 runs 14 residues. Germline V lookup: CDR1 GTSNPN, CDR2 SVGIG (reference sequence). The CDR3 sequence: CAWSSGSGADGYTF. CDR3 coding DNA: TGTGCCTGGAGTTCAGGTTCGGGGGCGGATGGCTACACCTTC.

This clonotype was seen more than once but under ten times. The chain has TRBV2 and TRBJ1-5, with D perhaps matching TRBD1 (5 bases). Between the trimmed V and J ends, which lost 7 bases and 6 bases, there was a span of 10 bases. This CDR3 has 12 amino acids. From germline, CDR1 is SNHLY and CDR2 FYNNEI. CDR3 nucleotide sequence: TGTGCCAGCACCGCAGGGATTCAGCCCCAGCATTTT. It yields the protein CASTAGIQPQHF.

This clonotype turned up a few times. This chain links TRBV20-1 with TRBJ2-1, with 7 bases fitting TRBD2. Per germline, CDR1 DFQATT and CDR2 SNEGSKA (reference sequence). The CDR3 consists of 16 residues. V gave up 7 bases and J gave up 0 bases; unmatched junction bases: 12. The CDR3 DNA follows: TGCAGTGTCCCCCAAACCGGGGGGTTCTCCTACAATGAGCAGTTCTTC. This encodes CSVPQTGGFSYNEQFF.

The V gene is TRBV20-1, the J gene TRBJ1-1; no clear D gene. Germline CDR1 and CDR2: DFQATT and SNEGSKA (reference sequence). The CDR3 has 14 amino acids. V lost 3 bases and J 4 bases, leaving 15 bases between the germline ends. This CDR3 is CSASPSARGTEAFF. The CDR3 region has the DNA TGCAGTGCTAGCCCCTCGGCTCGGGGCACTGAAGCTTTCTTT.

The genes are TRBV20-1 and TRBJ2-3; D is unresolved. CDR3 length equals 14 residues. Germline V lookup: CDR1 DFQATT, CDR2 SNEGSKA (reference sequence). V was pared by 3 bases and J by 5 bases, with 15 bases between. The CDR3 here is CSARKTVFGDTQYF. The CDR3, as DNA: TGCAGTGCTAGGAAAACAGTATTTGGAGATACGCAGTATTTT.

This clonotype is medium-sized (0.01 to 0.1%) in the sample. The rearrangement joins TRBV7-2 to TRBJ2-1; 8 bases agree with TRBD2. V lost 1 base and J lost 4; bases outside the gene matches: 9. The germline V gene has CDR1 SGHTA and CDR2 FQGNSA. The CDR3 contains 17 residues. For the CDR3, the DNA is TGTGCCAGCAGCTTAGATCAGCGGGGGCCTTTGTACAATGAGCAGTTCTTC. This codes for CASSLDQRGPLYNEQFF.

The chain combines TRBV18 with TRBJ2-1; D might be TRBD2 (7 bases). Germline CDR1 and CDR2: KGHSH and LQKENI. Trimming cost V 1 base and J 6 bases, with 16 bases left between them. This CDR3 has 16 residues. The CDR3 loop is CASSPRWQGGGNEQFF. CDR3 sequence (DNA): TGTGCCAGCTCACCACGGTGGCAGGGAGGGGGCAATGAGCAGTTCTTC.

This clonotype was detected a few times. This sequence joins TRBV11-3 and TRBJ1-2, with D maybe TRBD1 (6 bases). Deletions cut 0 bases from V and 3 bases from J, with 11 bases between. The CDR3 is 15 amino acids. Germline CDR1 reads SGHNT; CDR2 reads YENEEA. The CDR3 here is CASSLDPGAYYGYTF. The CDR3 nucleotides are TGTGCCAGCAGCTTAGACCCGGGGGCGTACTATGGCTACACCTTC.

This rearrangement joins TRBV20-1 to TRBJ2-1; TRBD2 matches at 7 bases. V lost 6 bases and J lost 2; bases outside the gene matches: 13. The CDR3 is 16 amino acids. Per the germline V gene, CDR1 is DFQATT and CDR2 is SNEGSKA (reference sequence). CDR3 residues: CSARMGWGGTYNEQFF. The CDR3 coding sequence is TGCAGTGCCCGCATGGGATGGGGGGGGACCTACAATGAGCAGTTCTTC.